This T cell receptor (beta chain) comes out of a study of regulatory dendritic cells for organ transplantation. Findings and caveats of the study: Between individuals, the alloreactive memory CD8+ T cell pool differed considerably.

A note on this clone: What it binds is unknown.

Sequencing was performed with immunoSEQ multiplex PCR; in TCRdb, only in-frame clones are kept and a portion is missing. Of 12,000 or so clones listed, more than 55% were seen once; the top ten hold 15% to 20%. The sample was memory CD8+ T cells from blood. Sample subset: CD45RO+ memory T cells. The clonotype originates from a human donor in good health.

CDR3 in DNA: TGTGCCAGCAGCTTAACCCCTAGCGGGGGGCGCGATACGCAGTATTTT. It encodes CASSLTPSGGRDTQYF. J is TRBJ2-3 and V is TRBV7-3; TRBD2 agrees at 11 bases. The CDR3 runs 16 residues. The V and J ends lost 0 bases and 6 bases, in that order; junction bases with no gene match: 5. Germline CDR1 reads SGHTA; CDR2 reads FQGTGA.